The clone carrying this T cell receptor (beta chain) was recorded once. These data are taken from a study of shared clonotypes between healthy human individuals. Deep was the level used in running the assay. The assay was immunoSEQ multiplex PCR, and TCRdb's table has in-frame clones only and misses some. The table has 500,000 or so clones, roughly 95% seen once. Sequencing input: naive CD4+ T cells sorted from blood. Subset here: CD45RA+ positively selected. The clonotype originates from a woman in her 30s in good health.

The CDR3 region has the DNA TGTGCCAGCAGGCGAGGGACACGCCATTATAATTCACCCCTCCACTTT. It codes for CASRRGTRHYNSPLHF. The chain has TRBV7-9 and TRBJ1-6; tentative D call: TRBD1 (6 bases). This CDR3 is built from 16 residues. Germline values: CDR1 SEHNR, CDR2 FQNEAQ (reference sequence). V lost 6 bases and J 4 bases, leaving 16 bases between the germline ends. Drawing the rest from reference TRBV7-9 and TRBJ1-6, the complete variable domain is DTGVSQNPRHKITKRGQNVTFRCDPISEHNRLYWYRQTLGQGPEFLTYFQNEAQLEKSRLLSDRFSAERPKGSFSTLEIQRTEQGDSAMYLCASRRGTRHYNSPLHFGNGTRLTVT.